A single sample gave rise to the 11 T cell receptor beta chains below, sequenced in a study of T-cell reconstitution after alpha-beta-depleted transplantation in children. Preparation of the TCRbeta library involved a method that used unique molecular identifiers. TCRdb re-analysed the PCR reads in MiXCR, keeping a single row per CDR3 protein. The sample has some 200,000 distinct CDR3 sequences, roughly 6.6% seen once. The material sequenced was PBMCs, taken before TCRalphabeta/CD19-depleted stem cell transplant. Source of these receptors: a boy aged 2 to 10 with acute lymphoblastic leukemia, due to receive a stem cell transplant.

The rearrangement joins TRBV12-3 or TRBV12-4 to TRBJ2-3; tentatively, D is TRBD1 (6 bases). The CDR3 covers 14 residues. V shed 3 bases and J shed 2 bases, with 9 bases lying between them. The CDR3 spells CASSFGTNTDTQYF. The DNA for the CDR3 is TGTGCCAGCAGTTTCGGGACAAACACAGATACGCAGTATTTT.

This clonotype was found many times. V usage is TRBV6-2 or TRBV6-3 and J usage is TRBJ1-1; D gene unclear. V was trimmed by 6 bases and J by 2 bases, leaving 7 bases between them. The germline V gene has CDR1 MNHEY and CDR2 SVGEGT. The CDR3 is 12 residues long. The DNA of the CDR3 is TGTGCCAGCAGAAACCTCAACACTGAAGCTTTCTTT. This translates into CASRNLNTEAFF.

This clonotype was recorded many times. The chain has TRBV6-1 and TRBJ2-1; the D is unclear. The CDR3 extends over 13 amino acids. V lost 5 bases to trimming and J lost 4 bases, with 9 bases between them. Germline V gene data show CDR1 as MNHNS and CDR2 as SASEGT. This CDR3 reads CASSLSDYNEQFF. CDR3 nucleotide sequence: TGTGCCAGCAGTCTCTCAGATTACAATGAGCAGTTCTTC.

This clonotype appeared many times. The chain combines TRBV5-5 with TRBJ1-4, with a weak D call TRBD1 (5 bases). V lost 2 bases, J lost 0 bases, and 17 bases lay in between. This CDR3 contains 18 residues. Germline V CDR1 and CDR2: SGHKS, YYEKEE (reference sequence). CDR3 nucleotide sequence: TGTGCCAGCAGCTTCTTTCGTGACAGTACCGCAACTAATGAAAAACTGTTTTTT. Its protein product is CASSFFRDSTATNEKLFF. Full variable domain (missing parts from reference TRBV5-5 and TRBJ1-4): DAGVTQSPTHLIKTRGQQVTLRCSPISGHKSVSWYQQVLGQGPQFIFQYYEKEERGRGNFPDRFSARQFPNYSSELNVNALLLGDSALYLCASSFFRDSTATNEKLFFGSGTQLSVL.

This clonotype was counted many times. Written as DNA, the CDR3 is TGTGCCAGCAGCCGAGAGGGAATTGGAAACACCATATATTTT. Amino acid sequence: CASSREGIGNTIYF. The chain is built from TRBV4-2 and TRBJ1-3; no clear D gene. Between the trimmed V and J ends, which lost 4 bases and 3 bases, there was a span of 10 bases. This CDR3 comprises 14 residues. Per the germline V gene, CDR1 is LGHNA and CDR2 is YNFKEQ.

This clonotype was seen a few times. The V call is TRBV3-1, the J call TRBJ2-3, with TRBD2 as a possible D gene (5 bases). Per the germline V gene, CDR1 is LGHDT and CDR2 is YNNKEL (reference sequence). This CDR3 is 16 amino acids long. V lost 6 bases to trimming and J lost 0 bases, with 16 bases between them. The CDR3 here is CASSHWGAASTDTQYF. The CDR3 region has the DNA TGTGCCAGCAGTCACTGGGGAGCGGCTAGCACAGATACGCAGTATTTT.

This chain uses TRBV5-1 with TRBJ1-2, with a possible D match to TRBD1 (6 bases). CDR3 length: 16 amino acids. With 2 bases removed from V and 2 bases from J, the gap between germline ends came to 16 bases. CDR1 SGHRS and CDR2 YFSETQ come from the germline V gene. The CDR3 protein is CASSFIDRNGNYGYTF. Written as DNA, the CDR3 is TGCGCCAGCAGCTTCATTGACAGGAATGGAAACTATGGCTACACCTTC.

The chain uses TRBV14 and TRBJ2-3; D is uncertain. CDR3 size: 14 residues. CDR1 is SGHDN, CDR2 FVKESK, per germline. The germline V and J ends were trimmed by 7 bases and 2 bases, with 13 bases remaining between them. The DNA for the CDR3 is TGTGCCAGCATGGGGTTCAGGTCCACAGATACGCAGTATTTT. It specifies CASMGFRSTDTQYF.

This clonotype was counted many times. This sequence joins TRBV11-2 and TRBJ2-3; D unresolved. Trimming took 10 bases from V and 2 from J, leaving 16 bases between them. This CDR3 comprises 14 residues. Germline V gene sequence: CDR1 SGHAT, CDR2 FQNNGV. CDR3 DNA: TGTGCCATCACTCCCGCGGAGAACACAGATACGCAGTATTTT. Residues: CAITPAENTDTQYF.

This clonotype was recorded a few times. The V and J genes are TRBV11-2 and TRBJ1-5; possible D gene TRBD1, 5 bases. Germline V gene data show CDR1 as SGHAT and CDR2 as FQNNGV. This CDR3 has 14 residues. Trimming left V 2 bases short and J 4 bases short, with 9 bases between. CDR3: CASSLSQGNQPQHF. The CDR3 DNA follows: TGTGCCAGCAGCTTAAGTCAGGGTAATCAGCCCCAGCATTTT.

This clonotype was recorded at least ten times. The chain couples TRBV12-3 or TRBV12-4 to TRBJ1-4; 9 bases line up with TRBD1. With 5 bases clipped from V and 8 bases from J, the junction kept 6 bases outside the gene matches. The CDR3 runs to 14 residues. CDR3 sequence (DNA): TGTGCCAGCAGTCCCCGGGACAGGGTCGAAAAACTGTTTTTT. Protein sequence: CASSPRDRVEKLFF.